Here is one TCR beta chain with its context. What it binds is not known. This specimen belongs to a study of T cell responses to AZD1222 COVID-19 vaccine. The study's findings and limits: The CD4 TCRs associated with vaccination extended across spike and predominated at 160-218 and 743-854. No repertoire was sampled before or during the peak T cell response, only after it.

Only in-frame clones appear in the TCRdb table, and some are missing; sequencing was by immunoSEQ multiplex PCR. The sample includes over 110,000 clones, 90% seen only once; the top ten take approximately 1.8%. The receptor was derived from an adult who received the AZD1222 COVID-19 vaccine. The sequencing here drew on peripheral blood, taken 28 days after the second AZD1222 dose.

CDR3 coding DNA: TGTGCCAGCAGCGTAGGCAGGGGGAGCTCTGGGGCCAACGTCCTGACTTTC. Its translation: CASSVGRGSSGANVLTF. The rearrangement joins TRBV9 to TRBJ2-6; TRBD1 matches 7 bases. Germline lookup yields CDR1 SGDLS and CDR2 YYNGEE. The trim removed 0 bases at V and 0 bases at J, leaving 3 bases unmatched. The CDR3 spans 17 residues.